Described below is a single T cell receptor (beta chain) sequence and its context. The antigen it binds to is not known. No base quality values were provided; no much bigger clone lies one nucleotide off. The data are from a study of esophageal squamous cell carcinoma under preoperative chemotherapy (dated by TCRdb to 2017 to 2018). Concerning the study at large: TCR repertoires were profiled in both peripheral blood T cells and tumor-infiltrating lymphocytes. The study assessed how paclitaxel-nedaplatin chemotherapy affected T-cell receptor repertoires in patients with esophageal squamous cell carcinoma. Several patients with primary esophageal squamous cell carcinoma made up the cohort. Repertoires from samples taken before paclitaxel-nedaplatin therapy were compared with repertoires from samples taken after paclitaxel-nedaplatin therapy.

From the germline V gene, CDR1 is MNHNS and CDR2 is SASEGT. The CDR3 measures 15 amino acids from cysteine to phenylalanine. Only CDR3 DNA is held: 45 bases, read in frame from base 1. V ends up 6 bases short and J 7 bases short, with an unmatched junction base count of 9. The protocol used for the library was PCR. Sequencing was performed on a HiSeq X Ten. High-throughput sequencing was used to characterize TCR repertoires. TCRdb redid the processing of the public reads, applying fastp at Q25 and MiXCR, and retained in-frame beta chains. Every distinct CDR3 protein forms one entry, paired with its most common genes and DNA. This sample holds fewer than 18,000 distinct CDR3 sequences; around three fifths were observed only once. Of the sample, around half falls within the top ten clones. The time point label here, explained by the study, means: before preoperative PTX-NDP chemotherapy. Patients received paclitaxel-nedaplatin as preoperative chemotherapy before surgery.

Points the paper makes about the study in general: Rather than arising solely from local clonal changes, post-treatment tumor-infiltrating lymphocytes appeared to come partly from peripheral T cells that migrated into the tumor. Immediate and substantial changes in clonotype frequency were induced by paclitaxel-nedaplatin therapy, and contraction rather than amplification was more likely to be observed among abundant clones. TCR diversity increased significantly in peripheral T cells after chemotherapy, but not in tumor-infiltrating lymphocytes. The analysis included only five patients with esophageal squamous cell carcinoma, making the cohort small.

This sample was taken from a patient given preoperative chemotherapy. The chain was built from TRBV6-1 and TRBJ2-2, and 9 junction bases match TRBD1. This TCR was sampled from a human donor with esophageal squamous cell carcinoma. The donor label of this sample is uncertain. CDR3 loop: CASSFTPGQGGELFF. The nucleotides are TGTGCCAGCAGCTTTACACCGGGACAGGGCGGGGAGCTGTTTTTT.